What follows are 10 T cell receptor beta chains derived from one specimen sequenced in a study of Graves' ophthalmopathy and Graves' hyperthyroidism. Researchers took RNA transcripts and amplified TCR beta CDR3 regions from them. A first-round RT-PCR used HTBI primers, followed by a second-round multiplex PCR. MiXCR, run by TCRdb on the multiplex PCR reads, gives a single entry per CDR3 protein. The sample includes 350,000 or so distinct CDR3 sequences, roughly 17% seen only once; the top ten take 9% to 15%. The sample was peripheral blood. All receptors derive from an adult man with Graves' ophthalmopathy.

Many counts were recorded for this clonotype. The rearrangement joins TRBV7-9 to TRBJ2-5, with D uncertain. Germline CDR1 is SEHNR and CDR2 is FQNEAQ (reference sequence). The CDR3 totals 14 residues. V was shortened by 5 bases and J by 0 bases, with 10 bases between the two germline ends. CDR3 in amino acids: CASSPASYQETQYF. The DNA for the CDR3 is TGTGCCAGCAGCCCTGCCAGCTACCAAGAGACCCAGTACTTC.

This clonotype came up many times. This chain connects TRBV5-1 to TRBJ2-5; 7 bases fit TRBD2. Germline V gene data show CDR1 as SGHRS and CDR2 as YFSETQ. After removal of 4 bases from V and 1 base from J, the junction contained 10 bases not matched to a gene. The CDR3 is made up of 16 amino acids. The CDR3 region is CASSTGAGSSQETQYF. For the CDR3, the DNA is TGCGCCAGCAGCACGGGAGCGGGGAGCTCCCAAGAGACCCAGTACTTC.

This clonotype was picked up many times. This chain joins TRBV27 and TRBJ2-7; 7 bases fit TRBD1. V was pared by 3 bases and J by 1 base, with 0 bases of the junction left unmatched. The germline gives CDR1 MNHEY, CDR2 SMNVEV (reference sequence). The CDR3 totals 13 residues. The CDR3 region has the DNA TGTGCCAGCAGTTTCAGGGGGTCCTACGAGCAGTACTTC. Its protein product is CASSFRGSYEQYF.

This clonotype has at least ten counts. The J gene is TRBJ2-2, the V gene TRBV7-3, with 9 bases lining up with TRBD2. Germline values: CDR1 SGHTA, CDR2 FQGTGA. The CDR3 contains 16 residues. The junction had 7 bases not matched to a gene; V was cut back by 5 bases and J by 3 bases. The CDR3 reads CASSRRRTSDTGELFF. In DNA form, the CDR3 reads TGTGCCAGCAGCCGACGGAGGACTAGCGACACCGGGGAGCTGTTTTTT.

The chain carries TRBV6-1 and TRBJ2-2, with 8 bases fitting TRBD1. CDR1 is MNHNS, CDR2 SASEGT, per germline. After removal of 6 bases from V and 3 bases from J, the junction contained 6 bases not matched to a gene. The CDR3 has 15 amino acids. CDR3 in amino acids: CASSGGQVYTGELFF. The CDR3 DNA sequence: TGTGCCAGCAGCGGGGGACAGGTGTACACCGGGGAGCTGTTTTTT.

Many counts were recorded for this clonotype. The rearrangement joins TRBV19 to TRBJ1-6; 7 bases are shared with TRBD1. The ends lost 7 bases at V and 6 bases at J; junction bases unmatched: 9. Germline CDR1 and CDR2: LNHDA and SQIVND (reference sequence). The CDR3 spans 15 residues. CDR3 DNA sequence: TGTGCCAGTACCAACGACAGGGTGATTAATTCACCCCTCCACTTT. This sequence encodes CASTNDRVINSPLHF.

This clonotype was detected ten times or more. The chain couples TRBV6-1 to TRBJ2-5; TRBD2 agrees at 11 bases. Trimming cost V 6 bases and J 9 bases; bases outside gene matches: 15. The CDR3 is made up of 16 amino acids. CDR1 and CDR2 (germline): MNHNS, SASEGT. CDR3 region: CASRDRLAGRLASQYF. In nucleotides, the CDR3 is TGTGCCAGCAGGGACAGACTAGCGGGACGGCTTGCGTCCCAGTACTTC.

This clonotype was seen many times. V usage is TRBV3-1 and J usage is TRBJ2-5, with D unclear. The germline gives CDR1 LGHDT, CDR2 YNNKEL (reference sequence). Deletions cut 0 bases from V and 5 bases from J, with 7 bases between. The CDR3 is made up of 13 amino acids. CDR3 residues: CASSQEIGETQYF. Here the CDR3 DNA reads TGTGCCAGCAGCCAAGAAATAGGGGAGACCCAGTACTTC.

This clonotype was detected many times. The chain uses TRBV27 and TRBJ1-1; D call uncertain. This CDR3 is 17 amino acids long. The germline V gene has CDR1 MNHEY and CDR2 SMNVEV (reference sequence). Trimming left V 4 bases short and J 6 bases short, with 24 bases between. The chain's CDR3 is CASSSPRISDGRAEAFF. For the CDR3, the DNA is TGTGCCAGCAGTTCCCCCCGAATCTCAGACGGGCGGGCTGAAGCTTTCTTT.

The chain employs TRBV11-2 and TRBJ2-6; 11 bases align to TRBD1. This CDR3 has 16 residues. J lost 1 base, V lost 8 bases, and 4 bases had no gene match. The germline CDR1 and CDR2 sequences are SGHAT and FQNNGV. The CDR3 is CASGRDRGSGANVLTF. The CDR3 DNA reads TGTGCCAGCGGAAGGGACAGGGGGTCTGGGGCCAACGTCCTGACTTTC.